The 30 T cell receptor beta chains presented below share a single source sample, sequenced in a study of blood T cell repertoires in COVID-19. Clones were sequenced by immunoSEQ multiplex PCR, and TCRdb holds only the in-frame ones, with some missing. The sample shows roughly 440,000 clones, around 89% of them seen only once. Sequencing input: peripheral blood. All receptors come from a woman aged 45-60 years with COVID-19, enrolled during active disease.

CDR3 bases: TGTGCCATCAGTGAGAGGGAGAATGAGCAGTTCTTC. Amino acid sequence: CAISERENEQFF. The rearrangement joins TRBV10-3 to TRBJ2-1; D possibly corresponds to TRBD2 (5 bases). Germline lookup yields CDR1 ENHRY and CDR2 SYGVKD. The CDR3 has 12 residues. Trimming left V 2 bases short and J 7 bases short, with 6 bases between.

The DNA of the CDR3 is TGTGCCAGCAGTTTTAGCGGGGGTCACGGGGATACGCAGTATTTT. Its protein product is CASSFSGGHGDTQYF. The V call is TRBV27, the J call TRBJ2-3; 9 bases agree with TRBD2. Germline V gene sequence: CDR1 MNHEY, CDR2 SMNVEV (reference sequence). Germline trimming cut 3 bases from V and 6 bases from J; bases unmatched to any gene: 7. The CDR3 is made up of 15 amino acids.

This clone turned up a few times. The chain links TRBV6-4 to TRBJ1-1; possible D gene TRBD1, 5 bases. The CDR3 has 15 amino acids. V lost 8 bases and J lost 0, with 16 bases in between. Germline loops: CDR1 MRHNA, CDR2 SNTAGT. CDR3 region: CASRRKGLVNTEAFF. CDR3 DNA sequence: TGTGCCAGCCGCCGTAAGGGACTGGTGAACACTGAAGCTTTCTTT.

The chain links TRBV6-5 to TRBJ1-5; TRBD1 matches 7 bases. Germline assignment: CDR1 MNHEY and CDR2 SVGAGI. This CDR3 region has 13 residues. The J segment lost 7 bases and the V segment lost 7 bases, leaving 7 bases of the junction unmatched. The CDR3 nucleotides read TGTGCCAGCAACCGACAGGGTAACCAGCCCCAGCATTTT. It translates to CASNRQGNQPQHF.

V gene TRBV27 combines with J gene TRBJ1-1, with D maybe TRBD1 (6 bases). The germline V gene encodes CDR1 MNHEY and CDR2 SMNVEV (reference sequence). V gave up 2 bases and J gave up 5 bases, with 9 bases separating them. This CDR3 has 13 amino acids. The CDR3 reads CASSLQGSTEAFF. CDR3 DNA: TGTGCCAGCAGTTTACAGGGGTCGACTGAAGCTTTCTTT.

This chain joins TRBV27 and TRBJ1-6; 7 bases are shared with TRBD1. Germline V lookup: CDR1 MNHEY, CDR2 SMNVEV (reference sequence). This CDR3 has 15 amino acids. V lost 6 bases to trimming and J lost 7 bases; unmatched junction nucleotides: 9. DNA for the CDR3: TGTGCCAGCAGACCCTGGACAGGCGACAATTCACCCCTCCACTTT. Protein: CASRPWTGDNSPLHF.

The chain recombines TRBV2 with TRBJ1-6, with no clear D. V lost 7 bases, J lost 5 bases, and 12 bases lay in between. The CDR3 loop spans 14 amino acids. CDR1 is SNHLY and CDR2 is FYNNEI in the germline V gene. Here the CDR3 DNA reads TGTGCCAGCACCCCCCAACAGAATAATTCACCCCTCCACTTT. The encoded protein is CASTPQQNNSPLHF.

This clone was detected only a few times. This chain connects TRBV30 to TRBJ1-5; TRBD1 aligns across 10 bases. This CDR3 comprises 13 residues. Germline trimming cut 5 bases from V and 7 bases from J; bases unmatched to any gene: 5. In germline, CDR1 is GTSNPN, CDR2 SVGIG (reference sequence). This CDR3 is CAWGGTGVQPQHF. The DNA for the CDR3 is TGTGCCTGGGGAGGGACAGGGGTACAGCCCCAGCATTTT.

The chain links TRBV27 to TRBJ2-7; D uncertain. This CDR3 comprises 13 residues. CDR1 is MNHEY and CDR2 is SMNVEV in the germline V gene (reference sequence). The V end lost 5 bases, the J end lost 0 bases, and 8 bases lay between the germline ends. The CDR3 coding sequence is TGTGCCAGCAGTCAGAAAAACTCCTACGAGCAGTACTTC. Its translation: CASSQKNSYEQYF.

The rearrangement joins TRBV3-1 (or the pseudogene TRBV3-2) to TRBJ1-2; D is unresolved. V was cut by 1 base and J by 4 bases, with 10 bases left in between. CDR3 size: 14 residues. Germline V lookup: CDR1 LGHDT, CDR2 YNNKEL (reference sequence). The CDR3 sequence is CASSQGLDGYGYTF. As DNA, the CDR3 is TGTGCCAGCAGCCAAGGACTAGACGGCTATGGCTACACCTTC.

The V and J genes are TRBV19 and TRBJ1-1; D may be TRBD1 (6 bases). The CDR3 loop spans 16 amino acids. Germline V gene data show CDR1 as LNHDA and CDR2 as SQIVND (reference sequence). Trimming removed 6 bases from V and 0 bases from J, with 17 bases in between. Here the CDR3 DNA reads TGTGCCAGTAGCGACCCTGGGGGCTTCATGAACACTGAAGCTTTCTTT. It encodes CASSDPGGFMNTEAFF.

V is TRBV19 and J is TRBJ1-5; 12 bases align to TRBD1. Germline V gene sequence: CDR1 LNHDA, CDR2 SQIVND (reference sequence). J gave up 8 bases and V 5 bases, and 16 bases lay outside the gene matches. CDR3 length: 18 residues. The CDR3 is CASSRGRTGTGGSEPQHF. The CDR3 DNA is TGTGCCAGTAGTCGGGGTCGAACCGGGACAGGGGGCTCGGAGCCCCAGCATTTT. Full variable domain (missing parts from reference TRBV19 and TRBJ1-5): DGGITQSPKYLFRKEGQNVTLSCEQNLNHDAMYWYRQDPGQGLRLIYYSQIVNDFQKGDIAEGYSVSREKKESFPLTVTSAQKNPTAFYLCASSRGRTGTGGSEPQHFGDGTRLSIL.

Worth noting for this clone: One end of the junction varies from germline; a read error may be responsible. The chain is built from TRBV19 and TRBJ1-2, with unresolved D. In germline, CDR1 is LNHDA, CDR2 SQIVND (reference sequence). The CDR3 consists of 14 residues. The CDR3 nucleotides read TGTGCCAGTCGTATCGGAGTTTCTAACTATGGCTACACCTTC. Its translation is CASRIGVSNYGYTF.

The rearrangement joins TRBV29-1 to TRBJ1-1; possible D gene TRBD1, 5 bases. The CDR3 covers 12 residues. Germline CDR1 reads SQVTM; CDR2 reads ANQGSEA. Trimming cost V 7 bases and J 0 bases, with 9 bases left between them. CDR3 amino acids: CSAGQLNTEAFF. CDR3 bases: TGCAGCGCCGGACAACTGAACACTGAAGCTTTCTTT.

This clone was seen once. The rearrangement uses TRBV5-1 and TRBJ1-4; the match to TRBD1 covers 7 bases. J was trimmed by 5 bases and V by 3 bases; bases with no gene match: 13. The CDR3 has 17 amino acids. Germline V gene sequence: CDR1 SGHRS, CDR2 YFSETQ. CDR3 residues: CASSSTGRGQSNEKLFF. DNA of the CDR3: TGCGCCAGCAGCTCCACCGGGCGGGGACAGTCAAATGAAAAACTGTTTTTT.

This chain joins TRBV9 and TRBJ2-3; a possible D gene is TRBD1 (5 bases). The CDR3 loop spans 13 amino acids. V lost 6 bases to trimming and J lost 0 bases, with 8 bases between them. The germline V gene has CDR1 SGDLS and CDR2 YYNGEE. The CDR3 loop is CASKGPSTDTQYF. The CDR3 nucleotides read TGTGCCAGCAAGGGGCCTAGCACAGATACGCAGTATTTT.

This chain links TRBV19 with TRBJ1-2; tentative D call: TRBD1 (6 bases). Between the trimmed V and J ends, which lost 0 bases and 2 bases, there was a span of 13 bases. From germline, CDR1 is LNHDA and CDR2 SQIVND (reference sequence). The CDR3 extends over 16 amino acids. CDR3 nucleotide sequence: TGTGCCAGTAGTATAGATCGTGTAGGGACAAACTATGGCTACACCTTC. It specifies CASSIDRVGTNYGYTF.

The V call is TRBV4-1, the J call TRBJ2-7; TRBD2 agrees at 9 bases. The J segment lost 0 bases and the V segment lost 4 bases, leaving 4 bases of the junction unmatched. The CDR3 loop spans 15 amino acids. CDR1 MGHRA and CDR2 YSYEKL come from the germline V gene. CDR3 in amino acids: CASSRSGGSSYEQYF. In nucleotides, the CDR3 is TGCGCCAGCAGCCGCAGCGGGGGGAGCTCCTACGAGCAGTACTTC.

The V and J genes are TRBV25-1 and TRBJ1-2; perhaps TRBD1 as D (5 bases). The CDR3 spans 13 residues. CDR1 is MGHDK and CDR2 is SYGVNS in the germline V gene. V gave up 6 bases and J gave up 4 bases, with 12 bases separating them. CDR3 sequence: CASSIGRGYGYTF. The CDR3 nucleotides are TGTGCCAGCAGCATAGGGAGGGGCTATGGCTACACCTTC.

The V gene is TRBV9, the J gene TRBJ2-5, with TRBD1 matching 10 bases. Germline V gene lookup returns CDR1 SGDLS and CDR2 YYNGEE. V lost 2 bases to trimming and J lost 5 bases; unmatched junction nucleotides: 9. This CDR3 comprises 16 residues. The CDR3 DNA follows: TGTGCCAGCAGCGTCTCTGGGGGACAGGGGTTGGAGACCCAGTACTTC. This encodes CASSVSGGQGLETQYF.

The chain carries TRBV7-3 and TRBJ2-4; TRBD1 matches at 9 bases. CDR1 and CDR2 (germline): SGHTA, FQGTGA. J lost 7 bases, V lost 2 bases, and 15 bases had no gene match. The CDR3 totals 18 residues. In DNA form, the CDR3 reads TGTGCCAGCAGCTTAGAACGGACAGGGGTATGCCCAATTAACATTCAGTACTTC. It specifies CASSLERTGVCPINIQYF.

The genes are TRBV27 and TRBJ2-7; 8 bases fit TRBD1. Looked up from germline, CDR1 is MNHEY and CDR2 is SMNVEV (reference sequence). The CDR3 has 12 amino acids. The ends lost 8 bases at V and 5 bases at J; junction bases unmatched: 5. The CDR3 coding sequence is TGTGCCAGCTGGGCAGGGGGCCACGAGCAGTACTTC. The encoded protein is CASWAGGHEQYF.

The gene calls are TRBV7-9 and TRBJ2-1; a weak D match, TRBD1 (6 bases). Germline CDR1 SEHNR, CDR2 FQNEAQ (reference sequence). Trimming shortened V by 5 bases and J by 6 bases, and 14 bases separated the two germline ends. The CDR3 loop spans 14 amino acids. The CDR3 reads CASSTQQGSNEQFF. DNA of the CDR3: TGTGCCAGCAGCACCCAACAGGGTAGCAATGAGCAGTTCTTC. Full variable domain (missing parts from reference TRBV7-9 and TRBJ2-1): DTGVSQNPRHKITKRGQNVTFRCDPISEHNRLYWYRQTLGQGPEFLTYFQNEAQLEKSRLLSDRFSAERPKGSFSTLEIQRTEQGDSAMYLCASSTQQGSNEQFFGPGTRLTVL.

This clone was observed a single time. The chain couples TRBV29-1 to TRBJ1-2; 7 nucleotides line up with TRBD1. The trim removed 6 bases at V and 3 bases at J, leaving 10 bases unmatched. The V gene's germline CDR1 is SQVTM and CDR2 ANQGSEA. The CDR3 sequence is 14 residues long. The CDR3, as DNA: TGCAGCGTCGATTCGGACAGGTTCGACTATGGCTACACCTTC. Protein product: CSVDSDRFDYGYTF.

The rearrangement uses TRBV6-5 and TRBJ1-1, with D possibly TRBD1 on 6 matching bases. This CDR3 is built from 14 residues. Germline values: CDR1 MNHEY, CDR2 SVGAGI. V was cut by 6 bases and J by 10 bases, with 21 bases left in between. CDR3 sequence reads: CASSLQGSSLGAFF. The CDR3 DNA reads as TGTGCCAGCAGCCTACAGGGTTCGTCCCTTGGAGCTTTCTTT.

The chain uses TRBV29-1 and TRBJ1-3, with D possibly being TRBD1 (5 bases). V was pared by 6 bases and J by 0 bases, with 12 bases between. The germline CDR1 and CDR2 sequences are SQVTM and ANQGSEA. The CDR3 runs to 14 residues. The CDR3 reads CSVADSLSGNTIYF. The DNA of the CDR3 is TGCAGCGTCGCAGACAGCCTCTCTGGAAACACCATATATTTT.

V and J are TRBV2 and TRBJ1-6; 7 nucleotides match TRBD1. Trimming cost V 8 bases and J 0 bases; bases outside gene matches: 4. The CDR3 sequence is 15 residues long. Germline assignment: CDR1 SNHLY and CDR2 FYNNEI. CDR3 sequence: CASLQGSSYNSPLHF. Here the CDR3 DNA reads TGTGCCAGCTTACAGGGGAGCTCCTATAATTCACCCCTCCACTTT.

The rearrangement uses TRBV30 and TRBJ2-3; TRBD2 matches 7 bases. Per germline, CDR1 GTSNPN and CDR2 SVGIG (reference sequence). This CDR3 contains 12 residues. J gave up 8 bases and V 1 base, and 3 bases lay outside the gene matches. The CDR3 bases are TGTGCCTGGAGTGGCTCGGGAGGTACGCAGTATTTT. Protein product: CAWSGSGGTQYF.

The chain is built from TRBV20-1 and TRBJ2-3; D gene ambiguous. CDR1 DFQATT and CDR2 SNEGSKA come from the germline V gene (reference sequence). V was clipped by 2 bases and J by 5 bases, with 5 bases between them. The length of the CDR3 is 11 residues. The CDR3: CSARIQDTQYF. The CDR3 coding sequence is TGCAGTGCTAGAATTCAAGATACGCAGTATTTT.

This chain joins TRBV29-1 and TRBJ1-1; TRBD1 might be the D (6 bases). V was shortened by 4 bases and J by 2 bases, with 17 bases between the two germline ends. Germline CDR1 SQVTM, CDR2 ANQGSEA. This CDR3 comprises 15 residues. The CDR3 coding sequence is TGCAGCGTTGCCGGGACATTAGAGGCAAACACTGAAGCTTTCTTT. Translating it yields CSVAGTLEANTEAFF.